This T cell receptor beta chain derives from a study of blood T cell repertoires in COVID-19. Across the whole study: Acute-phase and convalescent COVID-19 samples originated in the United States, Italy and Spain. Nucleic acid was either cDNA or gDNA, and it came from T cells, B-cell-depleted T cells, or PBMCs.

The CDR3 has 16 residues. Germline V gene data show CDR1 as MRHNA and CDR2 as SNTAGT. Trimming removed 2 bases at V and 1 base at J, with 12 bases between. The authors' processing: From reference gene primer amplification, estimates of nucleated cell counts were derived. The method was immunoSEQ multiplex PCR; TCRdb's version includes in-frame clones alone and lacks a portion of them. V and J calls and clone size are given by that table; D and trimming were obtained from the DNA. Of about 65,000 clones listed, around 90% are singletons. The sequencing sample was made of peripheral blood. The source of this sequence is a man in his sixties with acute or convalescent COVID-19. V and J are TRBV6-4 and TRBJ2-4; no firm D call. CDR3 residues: CASSDPAPTAKNIQYF. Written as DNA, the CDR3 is TGTGCCAGCAGTGACCCAGCGCCGACCGCCAAAAACATTCAGTACTTC.